These T cell receptor beta chains were read from a single sample in a study of blood T cell repertoires in COVID-19. Measured with immunoSEQ multiplex PCR; TCRdb has only the in-frame clones, and not every one. The sample lists some 35,000 clones, approximately 90% occurring once. Sequencing was carried out using peripheral blood. The receptors derive from a man between 65 and 85 years old with acute or convalescent COVID-19. CDR3s include the opening cysteine and the closing phenylalanine or tryptophan. A D gene is named only where the DNA matches it firmly. The size field is filled for only some rows; it gives once, few, many or a size class.

DNA | CDR3 | J | size | D | V
TGTGCCAGCAGCCACGACCGAGGCTCTGGAAACACCATATATTTT | CASSHDRGSGNTIYF | TRBJ1-3 | once | . | TRBV7-2
TGTGCCAGCAGTGGTCTCACCGGGGAGCTGTTTTTT | CASSGLTGELFF | TRBJ2-2 | . | . | TRBV25-1
TGTGCCAGCAGTGACTCGAACGGGAAGGAAGCTTTCTTT | CASSDSNGKEAFF | TRBJ1-1 | . | . | TRBV6-4
TGTGCCAGCCAGACTGACGGAGCTGCAACTAATGAAAAACTGTTTTTT | CASQTDGAATNEKLFF | TRBJ1-4 | . | . | TRBV2
TGTGCCAGCACCCCGACGGGTAATACGCAGTATTTT | CASTPTGNTQYF | TRBJ2-3 | . | . | TRBV2
TGTGCCAGCAGTTACAGGGGGTCCAATTCACCCCTCCACTTT | CASSYRGSNSPLHF | TRBJ1-6 | few | . | TRBV6-5
TGTGCCAGCAGCCCACAGACAACTAATGAAAAACTGTTTTTT | CASSPQTTNEKLFF | TRBJ1-4 | . | . | TRBV4-2
TGTGCCAGCAGCTTAGCGGCTAGCGGGTACAATGAGCAGTTCTTC | CASSLAASGYNEQFF | TRBJ2-1 | . | TRBD2 | TRBV7-3
TGTGCCAGCAGTTGGACAGGGGAGGACGGCTACACCTTC | CASSWTGEDGYTF | TRBJ1-2 | . | TRBD1 | TRBV27
TGTGCCAGCAGTTTAAGACTAGCGGGAGATTCGTCAGATACGCAGTATTTT | CASSLRLAGDSSDTQYF | TRBJ2-3 | . | TRBD2 | TRBV27
TGTGCCATACCACTAGCGGGAGGGTCTGGGGCCAACGTCCTGACTTTC | CAIPLAGGSGANVLTF | TRBJ2-6 | . | TRBD2 | TRBV10-3
TGTGCCAGCTCACCACCGGTGGTGTCCGGGGTTAACCAGCCCCAGCATTTT | CASSPPVVSGVNQPQHF | TRBJ1-5 | . | . | TRBV18
TGCAGCGTTTCGAGAGGGGGCGATCAGCCCCAGCATTTT | CSVSRGGDQPQHF | TRBJ1-5 | . | TRBD1 | TRBV29-1
TGTGCCTTCGGACAGGGAAACACCGGGGAGCTGTTTTTT | CAFGQGNTGELFF | TRBJ2-2 | once | TRBD1 | TRBV7-9
TGTGCCATCAGTGAGTCGATAGGGGACAACAATGAGCAGTTCTTC | CAISESIGDNNEQFF | TRBJ2-1 | . | . | TRBV10-3
TGTGCCAGCAACCGGGACAGGGCCACCGGGGAGCTGTTTTTT | CASNRDRATGELFF | TRBJ2-2 | . | TRBD1 | TRBV9
TGTGCCAGTAGTATTAACGTCGGCGGTAGCTCTGGAAACACCATATATTTT | CASSINVGGSSGNTIYF | TRBJ1-3 | . | . | TRBV19
TGTGCCAGCAGTTTAGCCGGACTAGCGGGATCCCCAGATACGCAGTATTTT | CASSLAGLAGSPDTQYF | TRBJ2-3 | . | TRBD2 | TRBV27
TGTGCCAGCAGCTTAAGGGGGGGCAGGGAGACCCAGTACTTC | CASSLRGGRETQYF | TRBJ2-5 | . | . | TRBV7-9
TGTGCCAGCTCCCCTCGTTCCCCTGAAGCTTTCTTT | CASSPRSPEAFF | TRBJ1-1 | . | . | TRBV18
TGTGCCAGCAGTTACTGGGGGACAGGGGAGTTGTGCATTCAGTACTTC | CASSYWGTGELCIQYF | TRBJ2-4 | . | TRBD1 | TRBV6-2/TRBV6-3
TGTGCCAGCAGCCATCAGGGGGAATATGGCTACACCTTC | CASSHQGEYGYTF | TRBJ1-2 | . | TRBD1 | TRBV28
TGTGCCAGCAGCCAAGGGACAGGGGGCGGCTCACCCCTCCACTTT | CASSQGTGGGSPLHF | TRBJ1-6 | . | TRBD1 | TRBV3-1/TRBV3-2
TGTGCCAGCTCACCACCGGGGGGTCAGCCCCAGCATTTT | CASSPPGGQPQHF | TRBJ1-5 | . | . | TRBV18
TGTGCCAGCAGTTCAGGACAGGGCTACGAGCAGTACTTC | CASSSGQGYEQYF | TRBJ2-7 | . | TRBD1 | TRBV28
TGTGCCAGCAGCCCTCAGACAGGAGCTTTGAACACTGAAGCTTTCTTT | CASSPQTGALNTEAFF | TRBJ1-1 | . | . | TRBV5-6
TGTGCCAGCAGCGGACGAGGGTTTTATGGTCCCGGGGAGCTGTTTTTT | CASSGRGFYGPGELFF | TRBJ2-2 | once | . | TRBV9